The T cell receptor beta chain under discussion was sequenced for a study of T cells after posttransplantation cyclophosphamide (dated by TCRdb to 2016 to 2017). The study in broad terms: T cell repertoire reconstitution was tracked by TRB sequencing after myeloablative bone marrow transplantation in which posttransplantation cyclophosphamide was used as GVHD prophylaxis. Because TRA and TRB clonality were tightly correlated in several samples, subsequent TCR analyses were focused on TRB only. In 3 patients, up to roughly 3 additional blood samples taken between 2 and 5.2 years after transplant also underwent TRB sequencing, as did pretransplant blood from a handful of patients. Blood from all 35 or so PTCy patients who had 1-year posttransplant specimens underwent TRB sequencing. Public TRB sequences were checked against a database of over 3,500 sequences associated with responses to pathogens, tumor antigens, self-antigens and alloantigens. Antigen receptor sequencing was done on samples from some 40 PTCy-treated patients and from approximately 17 related bone marrow donors of those patients.

The paper as a whole reports these results and caveats: Across a few dozen patients, TRB clonality was highly associated with recipient CMV seropositivity and CMV reactivation, and diversity in PTCy patients was similar to diversity in CNI/methotrexate controls. The TRB repertoires of T cells infiltrating skin or GI tract showed only limited overlap with the TRB repertoires of T cells in blood. At 1-2 months, donor-recipient similarity was low but rose over the first year, and the later blood repertoires were often dominated by donor CD8+ memory clones.

Worth noting for this clone: Its antigen remains unidentified. Base qualities are not provided; no much larger clone lies one nucleotide away.

The control group consisted of 11 patients who received myeloablative marrow transplants with methotrexate plus a calcineurin inhibitor and who were sampled 1 year after transplant. Mononuclear cells from peripheral blood and bone marrow were separated by Ficoll-Hypaque density centrifugation and then cryopreserved. Relative to germline, V is 4 bases shorter and J is 8 bases shorter, with 14 bases between their ends. Via the germline V gene, CDR1 is SGHTA and CDR2 FQGNSA. There are 13 amino acids in the CDR3, from cysteine to phenylalanine inclusive. CDR3 DNA is the only sequence kept; it has 39 bases, read in frame from the first base. TRB sequencing used genomic DNA with the immunoSEQ assay at survey resolution or the hsTCRB kit. Processing in the source paper ran as follows. The immunoSEQ software was used for initial read processing, and the LymphoSeq R package was used for repertoire analyses. For each TRB dataset, clonality was calculated as 1 minus normalized Shannon entropy, and the Gini coefficient was computed as well. To infer phenotypes in unsorted samples, TRB sequences from sorted subsets of the recipient or donor were mapped onto the unsorted samples of the same recipient. Here the immuneACCESS table is served through TCRdb, limited to in-frame sequences with V and J called. Missing clones are a known gap in these copies; in checked studies unresolved V genes cover under half, and the rest lacks a known reason. The D gene and trimming were derived from the DNA, and the V and J assignments and clone size from that table. Present in this sample are more than 15,000 clones, around 82% of which were seen just once. In total, the top ten clones hold about 5% of the sample.

The chain is assembled from TRBV7-2 and TRBJ1-2; perhaps TRBD1 is the D gene, with 5 bases matching. This TCR came from a young adult male patient who received an allogeneic stem cell transplant from a related donor, was CMV-positive, and had no GVHD. Following a transplant, some T cells may be graft donor cells, not patient cells. The input for sequencing was PBMCs, taken 350 to 400 days after allogeneic stem cell transplant with calcineurin inhibitor and methotrexate. The nucleotide sequence is given as TGTGCCAGCAGCTCTCAGGTCGCAGGGGGCTACACCTTC. Its amino acids are CASSSQVAGGYTF.